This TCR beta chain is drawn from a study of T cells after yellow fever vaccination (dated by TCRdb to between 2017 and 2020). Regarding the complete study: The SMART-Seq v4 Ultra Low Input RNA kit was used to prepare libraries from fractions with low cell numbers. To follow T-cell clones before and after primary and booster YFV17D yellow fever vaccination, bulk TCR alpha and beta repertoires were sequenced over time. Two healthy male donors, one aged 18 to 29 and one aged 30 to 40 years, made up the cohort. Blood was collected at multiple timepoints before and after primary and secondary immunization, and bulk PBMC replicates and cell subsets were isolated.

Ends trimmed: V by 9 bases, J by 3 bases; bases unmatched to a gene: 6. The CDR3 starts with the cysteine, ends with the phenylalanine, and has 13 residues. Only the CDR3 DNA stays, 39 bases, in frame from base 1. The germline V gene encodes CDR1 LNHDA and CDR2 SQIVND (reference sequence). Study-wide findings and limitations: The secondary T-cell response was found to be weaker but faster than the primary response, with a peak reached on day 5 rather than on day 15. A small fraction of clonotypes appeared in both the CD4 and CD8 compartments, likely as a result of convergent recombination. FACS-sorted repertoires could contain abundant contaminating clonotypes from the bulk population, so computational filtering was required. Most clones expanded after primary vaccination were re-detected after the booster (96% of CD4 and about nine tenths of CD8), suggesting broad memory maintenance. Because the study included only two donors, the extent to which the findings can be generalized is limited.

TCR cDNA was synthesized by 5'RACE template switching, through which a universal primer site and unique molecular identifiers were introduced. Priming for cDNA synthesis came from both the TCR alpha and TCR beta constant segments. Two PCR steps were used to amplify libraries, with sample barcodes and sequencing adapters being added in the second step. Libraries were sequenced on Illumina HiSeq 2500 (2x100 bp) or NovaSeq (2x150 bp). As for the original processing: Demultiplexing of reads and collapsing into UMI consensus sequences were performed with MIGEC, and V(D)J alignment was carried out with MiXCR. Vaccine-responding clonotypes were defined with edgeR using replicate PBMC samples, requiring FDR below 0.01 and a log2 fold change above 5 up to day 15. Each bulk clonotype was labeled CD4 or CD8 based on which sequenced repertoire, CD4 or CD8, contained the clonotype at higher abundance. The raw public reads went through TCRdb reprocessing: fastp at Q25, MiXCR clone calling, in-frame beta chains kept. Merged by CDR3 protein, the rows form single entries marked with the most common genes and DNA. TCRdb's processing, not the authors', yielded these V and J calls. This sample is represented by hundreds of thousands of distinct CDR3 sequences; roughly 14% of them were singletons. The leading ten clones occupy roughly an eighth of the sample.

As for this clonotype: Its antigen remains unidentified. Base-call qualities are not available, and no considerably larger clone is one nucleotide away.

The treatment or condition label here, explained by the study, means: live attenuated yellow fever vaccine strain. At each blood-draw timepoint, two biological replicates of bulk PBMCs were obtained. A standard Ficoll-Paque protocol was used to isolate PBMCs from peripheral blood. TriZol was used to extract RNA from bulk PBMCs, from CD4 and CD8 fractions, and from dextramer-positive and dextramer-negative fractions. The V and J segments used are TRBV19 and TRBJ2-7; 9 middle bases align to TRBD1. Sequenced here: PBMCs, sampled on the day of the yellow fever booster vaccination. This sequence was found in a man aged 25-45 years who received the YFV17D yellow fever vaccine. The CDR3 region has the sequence CASQGQGSYEQYF. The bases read TGTGCCAGCCAGGGACAGGGTAGCTACGAGCAGTACTTC.